Listed below are T cell receptor beta chains from one sample, sequenced in a study of neurological immune-mediated disorders. TCRdb recomputed calls from the 5' RACE reads with MiXCR, one row per CDR3 protein. The profile shows more than 20,000 distinct CDR3 sequences, about 15% of them singletons. Sample: PBMCs. All receptors derive from a female donor with HTLV-1-associated myelopathy (HAM/TSP). CDR3s include the opening cysteine and the closing phenylalanine or tryptophan. The order of the fields is D gene, V gene, clone size, J gene, CDR3 length, CDR3 DNA, CDR3 protein. A D gene is named only where the DNA matches it firmly. Rows give clone size only sometimes, using once, few, many, or a class for an expanded clone.

.,TRBV4-1,medium-sized,TRBJ2-7,14,TGCGCCAGCAGCCAAGTGCAGGTCCCCTACGAGCAGTACTTC,CASSQVQVPYEQYF
.,TRBV5-8,many,TRBJ2-3,18,TGTGCCAGCGGACACTTCCGGGACGCTGGGCCTAGCACAGATACGCAGTATTTT,CASGHFRDAGPSTDTQYF
TRBD1,TRBV20-1,many,TRBJ2-4,16,TGCAGTGCCTGGGACAGGGAGGGTGAGGCCAAAAACATTCAGTACTTC,CSAWDREGEAKNIQYF
.,TRBV6-1,many,TRBJ1-4,16,TGTGCCAGCAGGAGCCCCCGGGCGGGAGAGAGTGAAAAACTGTTTTTT,CASRSPRAGESEKLFF
.,TRBV20-1,many,TRBJ2-5,15,TGCAGTGCTCCTTTCTCTAGGACAGACCAAGAGACCCAGTACTTC,CSAPFSRTDQETQYF
.,TRBV6-5,many,TRBJ1-5,13,TGTGCCAGTGCTATTCGTCCGGGTCAGCCCCAGCATTTT,CASAIRPGQPQHF
.,TRBV15,many,TRBJ2-4,15,TGTGCCACCAGCAGAGGGGGGTCTATGGAAAACATTCAGTACTTC,CATSRGGSMENIQYF
TRBD2,TRBV4-3,.,TRBJ2-5,14,TGCGCCAGCAGCCAAAATCCGGGGGGGGAGACCCAGTACTTC,CASSQNPGGETQYF
.,TRBV6-6,many,TRBJ2-7,14,TGTGCCAGCAGTTACCACGGGGGTTCCTACGAGCAGTACTTC,CASSYHGGSYEQYF
.,TRBV29-1,many,TRBJ2-3,14,TGCAGCGTCACCACTCAACGACAGTACGGTACGCAGTATTTT,CSVTTQRQYGTQYF
TRBD1,TRBV18,many,TRBJ2-1,17,TGTGCCAGCTCACCCATCTTTGGGGGACAGGGGAACAATGAGCAGTTCTTC,CASSPIFGGQGNNEQFF
TRBD2,TRBV6-5,many,TRBJ2-1,16,TGTGCCAGCAGCCCCCGACTAGCGGGAGGGACAAATGAGCAGTTCTTC,CASSPRLAGGTNEQFF
.,TRBV19,many,TRBJ1-1,13,TGTGCCAGTAGACAGGGTGGGGGAGCTGAAGCTTTCTTT,CASRQGGGAEAFF
.,TRBV7-2,.,TRBJ2-3,16,TGTGCCAGCACCCCATTCCCTGGCCGGAGCACAGATACGCAGTATTTT,CASTPFPGRSTDTQYF
TRBD2,TRBV5-1,.,TRBJ2-5,16,TGCGCCAGCAGCCCGCCGACTAGCGGGGGGATCAAGACCCAGTACTTC,CASSPPTSGGIKTQYF
TRBD2,TRBV20-1,many,TRBJ2-5,19,TGCAGTGCTAGAGATTGGGGCGGTAGGACTAGCGGGTACCAAGAGACCCAGTACTTC,CSARDWGGRTSGYQETQYF
TRBD2,TRBV20-1,many,TRBJ2-1,16,TGCAGTGCTAGAGAATTAGGACTAAGCGGGAGTAATGAGCAGTTCTTC,CSARELGLSGSNEQFF
.,TRBV12-3/TRBV12-4,.,TRBJ2-1,15,TGTGCCAGCAGCTCTGCCGAGACAGGTGCCAATGAGCAGTTCTTC,CASSSAETGANEQFF
.,TRBV5-6,many,TRBJ1-2,14,TGTGCCAGCAGCTTCAACAGGGATACCTATGGCTACACCTTC,CASSFNRDTYGYTF
.,TRBV12-3/TRBV12-4,many,TRBJ2-1,16,TGTGCCAGCACCCGAGGTTCCGCAGGCAGTCGCAATGAGCAGTTCTTC,CASTRGSAGSRNEQFF
.,TRBV5-1,.,TRBJ2-5,14,TGCGCCAGCAGCTTGTGGGGGGGCCGGGAGACCCAGTACTTC,CASSLWGGRETQYF
TRBD1,TRBV20-1,many,TRBJ2-2,16,TGCAGTGCAACGTCCGGGACAGGCGGAGTTCACGGGGAGCTGTTTTTT,CSATSGTGGVHGELFF
TRBD1,TRBV7-2,.,TRBJ1-4,20,TGTGCCAGCAGCCCCCTGCCTCCCGGGACAGGGGGCTCAACTAATGAAAAACTGTTTTTT,CASSPLPPGTGGSTNEKLFF
.,TRBV5-1,.,TRBJ2-2,16,TGCGCCAGCAGCTTCAGTCCCGAAACGAACACCGGGGAGCTGTTTTTT,CASSFSPETNTGELFF
TRBD2,TRBV20-1,.,TRBJ2-1,17,TGCAGTGCTCGTACAGGGGGACTAGCGGGAGTAAACAATGAGCAGTTCTTC,CSARTGGLAGVNNEQFF
.,TRBV7-2,once,TRBJ1-5,13,TGTGCCAGCAGCTTAGAATTCAATCAGCCCCAGCATTTT,CASSLEFNQPQHF